This paragraph reports one T cell receptor beta chain. The source of the sample is a study of T cell changes during pregnancy in multiple sclerosis. Some clones are missing from TCRdb's copy, which holds only in-frame ones; the method was immunoSEQ multiplex PCR. Altogether around 38,000 clones are present, around 92% being singletons, with the ten largest covering 6.1%. The germline gives CDR1 SGHTS, CDR2 YDEGEE. The CDR3 contains 14 residues. Trimming removed 4 bases at V and 4 bases at J, with 14 bases between. This sequence originates from a female donor with multiple sclerosis, enrolled in a pregnancy study. The sample was CD8+ T cells from peripheral blood mononuclear cells, taken in the second trimester of pregnancy. This sequence joins TRBV5-8 and TRBJ1-2; D call uncertain. The CDR3 bases are TGTGCCAGCAGCCCCCCCGCCAGAAGCTATGGCTACACCTTC. As protein: CASSPPARSYGYTF.